Here is one TCR beta chain with its context. These data originate in a study of blood T cell repertoires in COVID-19. Study overall: Collection of acute and convalescent COVID-19 samples took place in the United States, Italy and Spain.

This CDR3 has 13 residues. Trimming shortened V by 6 bases and J by 1 base, and 7 bases separated the two germline ends. Germline V CDR1 and CDR2: MDHEN, SYDVKM. Per the original data handling: Estimation of nucleated cell counts was performed using reference gene primer amplification. Assay: immunoSEQ multiplex PCR; the TCRdb copy retains only in-frame clones and omits some. The V and J calls and clone size were taken over from that table, and D and trimming were inferred from the DNA. The sample holds 68,000 or so clones, around 86% seen once. V is TRBV28 and J is TRBJ1-5; D unresolved. The receptor was isolated from a young man with acute or convalescent COVID-19. Sequenced sample: peripheral blood. CDR3 nucleotide sequence: TGTGCCAGCAGGTACAGCAGCAATCAGCCCCAGCATTTT. It specifies CASRYSSNQPQHF.